This T cell receptor (beta chain) was recorded in a study of T-cell reconstitution after alpha-beta-depleted transplantation in children. Regarding the study as a whole: Several hundred expanded graft clones reportedly were the source of alpha-beta T cells about two months after transplant.

Unique molecular identifiers were used in preparing the TCRbeta library. TCRdb independently ran MiXCR on the PCR reads; one entry per CDR3 protein. The sample yields 700,000 to 850,000 distinct CDR3 sequences, about 15% seen once. To note about this clonotype: Its specificity is unknown.

The V end lost 3 bases, the J end lost 3 bases, and 12 bases lay between the germline ends. This CDR3 has 14 amino acids. This chain uses TRBV12-3 or TRBV12-4 with TRBJ2-7; D ambiguous. This receptor was taken from a male patient aged 5 to 17 who had a stem cell transplant for acute lymphoblastic leukemia, so the T cells may come from the graft donor. The specimen was PBMCs, mostly from graft donor cells, collected 360 days after TCRalphabeta/CD19-depleted stem cell transplant. The CDR3 DNA is TGTGCCAGCAGTTTGGCGGTACCTAACTACGAGCAGTACTTC. This translates into CASSLAVPNYEQYF.